Listed below are T cell receptor beta chains from one sample, sequenced in a study of T-cell memory formation after mild COVID-19. TCRdb re-derived calls from the 5' RACE reads in MiXCR, one entry per CDR3 protein. Among 560,000 or so distinct CDR3 sequences listed, around a sixth were seen once. The sequencing sample was made of PBMCs or a T cell subset sorted from them (not recorded which). These receptors came from an adult woman who had mild COVID-19 (a few samples of this study predate the infection). Cell type and time point are not known. Each CDR3 is given with its conserved first and last residue. A D gene is named only where the DNA matches it firmly. Size tells how often a clone was seen (once, few, many) or the class of an expanded clone, and some rows leave it out.

TRBV27	TRBJ1-1	.	TRBD1	CASRMTGTNTEAFF	TGTGCCAGCAGGATGACAGGGACGAACACTGAAGCTTTCTTT
TRBV6-2/TRBV6-3	TRBJ1-1	.	.	CASSTGSTEAFF	TGTGCCAGCAGTACAGGTTCAACGGAAGCTTTCTTT
TRBV12-3/TRBV12-4	TRBJ2-1	few	.	CASSGSDGVYNEQFF	TGTGCCAGCAGTGGGTCAGATGGGGTATACAATGAGCAGTTCTTC
TRBV6-5	TRBJ1-5	.	.	CASRLGPYSNQPQHF	TGTGCCAGCAGATTGGGTCCGTATAGCAATCAGCCCCAGCATTTT
TRBV27	TRBJ1-4	few	.	CASKWSRRGSEKLFF	TGTGCCAGCAAGTGGAGCCGTCGGGGTAGTGAAAAACTGTTTTTT
TRBV5-1	TRBJ1-2	few	.	CASSSEGAYGYTF	TGCGCCAGCAGCTCAGAGGGAGCCTATGGCTACACCTTC
TRBV5-5	TRBJ2-2	few	TRBD1	CASSNSGTGGTGELFF	TGTGCCAGCAGCAATTCCGGGACAGGGGGCACCGGGGAGCTGTTTTTT
TRBV12-3/TRBV12-4	TRBJ2-3	few	TRBD2	CASSPIAGTSTDTQYF	TGTGCCAGCAGTCCGATAGCGGGGACTAGCACAGATACGCAGTATTTT
TRBV12-3/TRBV12-4	TRBJ2-7	few	.	CASSPTLGGGTYEQYF	TGTGCCAGCAGCCCAACTTTAGGAGGGGGTACTTACGAGCAGTACTTC
TRBV20-1	TRBJ2-7	.	.	CSARRTDNYEQYF	TGCAGTGCTAGACGGACAGATAACTACGAGCAGTACTTC
TRBV5-4	TRBJ1-1	.	.	CASRRDSTTEAFF	TGTGCCAGCAGGCGGGACTCTACGACTGAAGCTTTCTTT
TRBV6-2/TRBV6-3	TRBJ2-7	.	TRBD1	CASSYPIQGAGERDYEQYF	TGTGCCAGCAGTTACCCTATCCAGGGGGCAGGGGAAAGGGACTACGAGCAGTACTTC
TRBV4-2	TRBJ2-7	many	.	CASSQDGRGETYEQYF	TGTGCCAGCAGCCAAGATGGCAGGGGCGAGACCTACGAGCAGTACTTC
TRBV23-1	TRBJ2-3	.	.	CASSQWSRQVTDTQYF	TGCGCCAGCAGTCAATGGTCCAGACAGGTCACAGATACGCAGTATTTT
TRBV18	TRBJ1-2	.	TRBD1	CASSPIQGSDYGYTF	TGTGCCAGCTCACCGATACAGGGGAGCGACTATGGCTACACCTTC
TRBV29-1	TRBJ2-3	few	.	CSVVRYFTDTQYF	TGCAGCGTAGTCCGGTACTTCACAGATACGCAGTATTTT